These 21 T cell receptor beta chains were all obtained from the same sample, sequenced in a study of blood T cell repertoires in COVID-19. The assay was immunoSEQ multiplex PCR, and TCRdb's table has in-frame clones only and misses some. The sample consists of about 250,000 clones, around 88% of them appearing once. The sample was peripheral blood. These receptors all come from a man of 80 years or more with acute or convalescent COVID-19.

This clone was observed a few times. This sequence joins TRBV7-2 and TRBJ2-5; no clear D. Trimming stripped 5 bases from V and 1 base from J, with 17 bases between. Germline CDR1 is SGHTA and CDR2 is FQGNSA. The CDR3 totals 16 residues. CDR3 region: CASSHNGLGSQETQYF. The DNA for the CDR3 is TGTGCCAGCAGCCATAATGGGCTTGGATCCCAAGAGACCCAGTACTTC.

The chain links TRBV19 to TRBJ1-1; TRBD1 aligns across 8 bases. Germline CDR1 and CDR2: LNHDA and SQIVND (reference sequence). The CDR3 totals 14 residues. V dropped 6 bases and J dropped 0; count of bases not matched to a gene: 3. As DNA, the CDR3 is TGTGCCAGTAGCCAGACAGGGGTGAACACTGAAGCTTTCTTT. It yields the protein CASSQTGVNTEAFF.

The rearrangement joins TRBV7-8 to TRBJ2-3; 8 bases map to TRBD1. This CDR3 is built from 15 residues. Germline CDR1 and CDR2: SGHVS and FQNEAQ. The V gene end was trimmed by 1 base and the J gene end by 3 bases; junction bases not matched to a gene: 3. The CDR3 protein is CASSLVQGATDTQYF. CDR3 sequence (DNA): TGTGCCAGCAGCTTAGTCCAGGGGGCAACAGATACGCAGTATTTT.

This chain joins TRBV18 and TRBJ1-1; D is unresolved. Germline lookup yields CDR1 KGHSH and CDR2 LQKENI. This CDR3 comprises 19 residues. V dropped 0 bases and J dropped 0 bases, with 20 bases sitting between them. CDR3 nucleotides: TGTGCCAGCTCACCACCAAATTCCTTGGCCCAGGCCATGAACACTGAAGCTTTCTTT. Its protein product is CASSPPNSLAQAMNTEAFF.

The chain couples TRBV18 to TRBJ2-7, with D tentatively TRBD2 (7 bases). The length of the CDR3 is 14 residues. The germline V and J ends were trimmed by 3 bases and 5 bases, with 14 bases remaining between them. Germline lookup yields CDR1 KGHSH and CDR2 LQKENI. This CDR3 reads CASSPGASGDEQYF. The CDR3 DNA sequence: TGTGCCAGCTCACCGGGGGCTAGCGGCGACGAGCAGTACTTC.

V and J are TRBV6-1 and TRBJ2-5; TRBD2 might be the D (5 bases). CDR3 length: 13 amino acids. Germline values: CDR1 MNHNS, CDR2 SASEGT. Trimming took 3 bases from V and 5 from J, leaving 10 bases between them. CDR3 coding DNA: TGTGCCAGCAGTGAGGGGAGAGGGGAGACCCAGTACTTC. Residues: CASSEGRGETQYF.

The gene calls are TRBV5-1 and TRBJ1-4, with 7 bases lining up with TRBD1. The CDR3 extends over 16 amino acids. The ends lost 5 bases at V and 6 bases at J; junction bases unmatched: 13. Germline V gene lookup returns CDR1 SGHRS and CDR2 YFSETQ. CDR3 region: CASSKNVRDSDEKLFF. DNA of the CDR3: TGCGCCAGCAGTAAGAATGTCCGGGACAGTGATGAAAAACTGTTTTTT.

The V and J genes are TRBV4-2 and TRBJ2-7, with D uncertain. The V gene's germline CDR1 is LGHNA and CDR2 YNFKEQ. CDR3 length equals 15 residues. Trimming pared 6 bases from V and 1 base from J, leaving 16 bases between. CDR3 sequence reads: CASSPLLEPSYEQYF. The CDR3 nucleotides are TGTGCCAGCAGTCCCCTCCTCGAGCCATCCTACGAGCAGTACTTC.

The J gene is TRBJ1-1, the V gene TRBV30; 7 nucleotides align to TRBD1. The germline gives CDR1 GTSNPN, CDR2 SVGIG (reference sequence). Unmatched junction bases numbered 10, after V lost 5 bases and J lost 7 bases. This CDR3 is built from 13 residues. The CDR3 region is CAWARGLYGEAFF. As DNA, the CDR3 is TGTGCCTGGGCCAGGGGGTTGTATGGTGAAGCTTTCTTT.

This clone has more than one count but fewer than ten. CDR3 region: CASSKEGQIEQYF. In nucleotides, the CDR3 is TGTGCCAGTAGTAAAGAGGGACAGATCGAGCAGTACTTC. The chain joins TRBV19 to TRBJ2-7; 7 positions agree with TRBD1. The V gene end was trimmed by 4 bases and the J gene end by 6 bases; junction bases not matched to a gene: 6. The CDR3 spans 13 residues. Germline V gene lookup returns CDR1 LNHDA and CDR2 SQIVND (reference sequence). The complete variable domain, with remaining parts taken from reference TRBV19 and TRBJ2-7, reads DGGITQSPKYLFRKEGQNVTLSCEQNLNHDAMYWYRQDPGQGLRLIYYSQIVNDFQKGDIAEGYSVSREKKESFPLTVTSAQKNPTAFYLCASSKEGQIEQYFGPGTRLTVT.

The V call is TRBV6-2 or TRBV6-3, the J call TRBJ2-1; 11 bases align to TRBD2. After removal of 2 bases from V and 4 bases from J, the junction contained 10 bases not matched to a gene. The CDR3 is 18 amino acids. In germline, CDR1 is MNHEY, CDR2 SVGEGT. The CDR3 DNA reads as TGTGCCAGCAGTTACGATCCTAGCGGGGGGCCTCGATACAATGAGCAGTTCTTC. Amino acid sequence: CASSYDPSGGPRYNEQFF.

The genes are TRBV28 and TRBJ2-4, with TRBD1 as a possible D gene (6 bases). Per the germline V gene, CDR1 is MDHEN and CDR2 is SYDVKM. Deletions cut 4 bases from V and 8 bases from J, with 18 bases between. The CDR3 runs 15 residues. CDR3 sequence: CASSSTFRGRDIQYF. The CDR3 DNA reads TGTGCCAGCAGTTCTACCTTCAGGGGACGGGACATTCAGTACTTC.

The V and J genes are TRBV11-2 and TRBJ2-5; TRBD2 matches at 7 bases. CDR3 length: 15 amino acids. V shed 1 base and J 4 bases; nucleotides not matched to a gene: 6. Germline CDR1 reads SGHAT; CDR2 reads FQNNGV. DNA of the CDR3: TGTGCCAGCAGCTTAGGGACGGCGGGGGTAGAGACCCAGTACTTC. Its translation: CASSLGTAGVETQYF. Together with reference TRBV11-2 and TRBJ2-5, the CDR3 gives the full variable domain: EAGVAQSPRYKIIEKRQSVAFWCNPISGHATLYWYQQILGQGPKLLIQFQNNGVVDDSQLPKDRFSAERLKGVDSTLKIQPAKLEDSAVYLCASSLGTAGVETQYFGPGTRLLVL.

This chain joins TRBV6-1 and TRBJ2-1, with a tentative D call TRBD1 (6 bases). Trimming cost V 2 bases and J 5 bases, with 13 bases left between them. This CDR3 region has 15 residues. The germline gives CDR1 MNHNS, CDR2 SASEGT. CDR3 sequence reads: CASSETQGNHNEQFF. The CDR3 nucleotides read TGTGCCAGCAGTGAAACTCAGGGGAACCACAATGAGCAGTTCTTC.

The V gene is TRBV2, the J gene TRBJ1-4; weak D call: TRBD1 (6 bases). The V end was cut by 9 bases, the J end by 3 bases, with 14 bases between. This CDR3 is built from 14 residues. The V gene's germline CDR1 is SNHLY and CDR2 FYNNEI. CDR3 sequence: CASKKDSSNEKLFF. The CDR3 nucleotides are TGTGCCAGTAAGAAGGACAGCTCTAATGAAAAACTGTTTTTT.

The chain is built from TRBV29-1 and TRBJ2-7; the match to TRBD2 covers 10 bases. Germline-derived CDR1 and CDR2 are SQVTM and ANQGSEA. The CDR3 covers 16 residues. V lost 7 bases and J lost 4; bases outside the gene matches: 16. The CDR3 DNA sequence: TGCAGCGCCCCCAGGACTAGCGGAGAGGGGATGTACGAGCAGTACTTC. Its translation: CSAPRTSGEGMYEQYF.

The chain's CDR3 is CASSNQGIYEKLFF. Here the CDR3 DNA reads TGTGCCAGCAGCAACCAGGGGATCTATGAAAAACTGTTTTTT. The chain uses TRBV6-5 and TRBJ1-4; weak D call: TRBD1 (6 bases). Trimming pared 6 bases from V and 6 bases from J, leaving 14 bases between. Per the germline V gene, CDR1 is MNHEY and CDR2 is SVGAGI. The CDR3 has 14 residues.

The count of this clone is one. The chain has TRBV7-2 and TRBJ2-2; 12 nucleotides agree with TRBD2. Germline loops: CDR1 SGHTA, CDR2 FQGNSA. This CDR3 has 16 residues. The V gene end was trimmed by 4 bases and the J gene end by 7 bases; junction bases not matched to a gene: 7. CDR3 protein: CASSSTTSGRVGELFF. CDR3 sequence (DNA): TGTGCCAGCAGCTCCACGACTAGCGGGAGAGTCGGGGAGCTGTTTTTT.

This chain joins TRBV6-5 and TRBJ2-3; D is unclear. V was shortened by 2 bases and J by 6 bases, with 12 bases between the two germline ends. This CDR3 comprises 14 residues. Germline V gene data show CDR1 as MNHEY and CDR2 as SVGAGI. The CDR3 protein is CASSYPGSVDTQYF. The CDR3 nucleotides are TGTGCCAGCAGTTACCCAGGTTCCGTTGATACGCAGTATTTT.

The chain uses TRBV18 and TRBJ2-1; D is uncertain. The CDR3 spans 16 residues. Germline loops: CDR1 KGHSH, CDR2 LQKENI. V was shortened by 2 bases and J by 0 bases, with 11 bases between the two germline ends. CDR3 residues: CASSPVRALSYNEQFF. For the CDR3, the DNA is TGTGCCAGCTCACCAGTCCGAGCCCTCTCCTACAATGAGCAGTTCTTC.

The V gene is TRBV7-2, the J gene TRBJ2-1; 9 bases align to TRBD2. This CDR3 is built from 16 residues. Looked up from germline, CDR1 is SGHTA and CDR2 is FQGNSA. Trimming removed 2 bases from V and 3 bases from J; junction bases left unmatched: 5. The CDR3 nucleotides are TGTGCCAGCAGCTTACGCGGGGGGGCCCTCTACAATGAGCAGTTCTTC. Translated: CASSLRGGALYNEQFF.